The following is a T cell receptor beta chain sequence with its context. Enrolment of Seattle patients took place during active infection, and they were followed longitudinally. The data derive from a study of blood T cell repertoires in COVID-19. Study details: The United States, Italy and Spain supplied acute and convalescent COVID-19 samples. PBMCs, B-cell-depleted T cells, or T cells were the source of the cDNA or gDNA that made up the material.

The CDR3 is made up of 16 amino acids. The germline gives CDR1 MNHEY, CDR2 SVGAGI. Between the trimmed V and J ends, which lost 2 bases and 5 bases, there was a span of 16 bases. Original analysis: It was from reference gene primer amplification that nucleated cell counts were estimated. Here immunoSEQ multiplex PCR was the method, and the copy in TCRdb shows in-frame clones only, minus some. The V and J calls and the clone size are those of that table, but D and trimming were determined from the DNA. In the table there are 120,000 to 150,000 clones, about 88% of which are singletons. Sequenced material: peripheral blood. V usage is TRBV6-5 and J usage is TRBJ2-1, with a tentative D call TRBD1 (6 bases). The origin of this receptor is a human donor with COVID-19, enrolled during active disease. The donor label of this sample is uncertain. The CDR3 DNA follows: TGTGCCAGCAGTTACCGGGGACACGCTGGCAACAATGAGCAGTTCTTC. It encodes CASSYRGHAGNNEQFF.